This T cell receptor (beta chain) appears in the sequencing data of a study of cytomegalovirus exposure and HLA in healthy donors. At the level of the study: Among the 398 genotyped donors, approximately 82% were placed in the Caucasian-associated ancestry cluster. Study results and limitations: In a later analysis, at a false discovery rate of 0.05, about 17,000 TCR beta sequences matched HLA alleles. A later analysis found common viral pathogens apparently linked to several of the most significant clusters.

V was pared by 4 bases and J by 7 bases, with 6 bases of the junction left unmatched. The CDR3 is 15 amino acids. CDR1 and CDR2 (germline): MNHEY, SVGAGI. PCR was performed using 60 Vbeta and 13 Jbeta primers. Clones were read by immunoSEQ multiplex PCR, and TCRdb kept only the in-frame ones, dropping some. The table records under 200,000 clones, approximately 74% of them present only once. This clone was recorded a few times. The antigen remains unidentified. Sequenced: PBMCs. This receptor was taken from a woman aged 30 to 39 in good health and CMV-seronegative. The V call is TRBV6-5, the J call TRBJ2-1, with TRBD1 matching 11 bases. The CDR3, as DNA: TGTGCCAGCAGTTCATGGACAGGGGGCAAGAATGAGCAGTTCTTC. This translates into CASSSWTGGKNEQFF.